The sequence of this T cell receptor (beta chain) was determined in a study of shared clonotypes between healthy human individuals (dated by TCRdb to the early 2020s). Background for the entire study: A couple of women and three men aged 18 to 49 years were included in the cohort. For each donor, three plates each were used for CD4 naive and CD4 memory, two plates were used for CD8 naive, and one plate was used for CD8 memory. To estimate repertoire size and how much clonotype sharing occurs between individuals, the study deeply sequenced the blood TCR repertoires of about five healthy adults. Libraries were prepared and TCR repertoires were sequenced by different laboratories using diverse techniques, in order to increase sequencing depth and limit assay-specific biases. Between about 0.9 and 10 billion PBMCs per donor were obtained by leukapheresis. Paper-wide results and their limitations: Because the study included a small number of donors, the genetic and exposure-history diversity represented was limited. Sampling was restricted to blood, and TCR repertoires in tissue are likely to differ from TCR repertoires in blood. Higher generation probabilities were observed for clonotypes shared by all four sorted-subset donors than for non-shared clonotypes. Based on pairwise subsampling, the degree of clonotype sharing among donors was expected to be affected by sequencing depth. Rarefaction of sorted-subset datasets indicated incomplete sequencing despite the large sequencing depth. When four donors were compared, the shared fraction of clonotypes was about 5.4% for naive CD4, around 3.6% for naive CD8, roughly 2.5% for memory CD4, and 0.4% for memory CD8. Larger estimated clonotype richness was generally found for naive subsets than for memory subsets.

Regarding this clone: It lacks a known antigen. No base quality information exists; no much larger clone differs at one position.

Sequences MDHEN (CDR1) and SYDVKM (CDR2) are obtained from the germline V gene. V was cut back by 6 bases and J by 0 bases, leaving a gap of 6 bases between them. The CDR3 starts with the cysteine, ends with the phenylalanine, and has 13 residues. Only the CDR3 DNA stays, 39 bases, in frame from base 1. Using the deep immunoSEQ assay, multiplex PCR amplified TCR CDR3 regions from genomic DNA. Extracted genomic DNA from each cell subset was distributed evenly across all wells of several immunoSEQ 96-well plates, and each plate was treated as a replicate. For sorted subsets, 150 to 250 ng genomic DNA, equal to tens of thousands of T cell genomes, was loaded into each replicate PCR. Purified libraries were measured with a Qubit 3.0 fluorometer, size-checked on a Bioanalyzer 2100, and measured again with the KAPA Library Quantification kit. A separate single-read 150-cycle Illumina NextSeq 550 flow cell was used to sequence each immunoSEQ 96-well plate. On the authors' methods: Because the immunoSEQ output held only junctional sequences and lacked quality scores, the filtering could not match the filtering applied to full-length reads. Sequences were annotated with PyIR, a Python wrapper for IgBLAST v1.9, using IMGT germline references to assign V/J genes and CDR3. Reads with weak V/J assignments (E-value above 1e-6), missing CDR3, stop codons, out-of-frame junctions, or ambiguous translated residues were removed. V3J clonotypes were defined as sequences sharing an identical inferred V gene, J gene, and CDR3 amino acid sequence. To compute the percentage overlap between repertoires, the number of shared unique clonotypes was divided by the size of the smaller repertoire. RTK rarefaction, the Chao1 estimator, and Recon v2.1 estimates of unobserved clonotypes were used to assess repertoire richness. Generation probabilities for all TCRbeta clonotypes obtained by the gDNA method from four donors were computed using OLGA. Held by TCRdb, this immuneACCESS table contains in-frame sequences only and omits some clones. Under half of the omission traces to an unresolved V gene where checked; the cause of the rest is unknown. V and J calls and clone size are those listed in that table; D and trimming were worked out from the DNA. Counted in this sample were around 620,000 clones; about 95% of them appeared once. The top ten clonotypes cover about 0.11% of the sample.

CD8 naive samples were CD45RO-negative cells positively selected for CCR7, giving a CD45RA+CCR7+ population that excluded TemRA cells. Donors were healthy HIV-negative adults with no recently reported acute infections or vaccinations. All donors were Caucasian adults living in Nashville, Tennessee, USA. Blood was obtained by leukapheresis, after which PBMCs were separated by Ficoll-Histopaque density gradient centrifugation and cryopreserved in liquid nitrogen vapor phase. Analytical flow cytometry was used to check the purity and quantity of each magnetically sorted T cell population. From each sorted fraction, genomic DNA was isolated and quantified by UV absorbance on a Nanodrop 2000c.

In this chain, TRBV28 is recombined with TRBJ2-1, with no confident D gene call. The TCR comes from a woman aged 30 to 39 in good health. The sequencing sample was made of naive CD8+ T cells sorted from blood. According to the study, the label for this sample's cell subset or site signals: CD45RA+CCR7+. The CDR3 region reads CASRGVSYNEQFF. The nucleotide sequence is TGTGCCAGCAGGGGTGTCTCCTACAATGAGCAGTTCTTC.